These 3 T cell receptor beta chains were all obtained from the same sample, sequenced in a study of T cell repertoires in cytomegalovirus infection. TCRdb called the reads again in MiXCR, with one record for every CDR3 protein. The data contain some 270,000 distinct CDR3 sequences, over 15% of them singletons. The sequencing input was CD8+ T cells from PBMCs. The origin of the receptors is a human donor in good health (CMV status not recorded). Some clones in this sample may be carry-over from other donors' samples.

This clonotype was detected only a few times. This chain joins TRBV15 and TRBJ1-3; 8 bases line up with TRBD1. Germline lookup yields CDR1 LNHNV and CDR2 YYDKDF (reference sequence). V gave up 6 bases and J gave up 3 bases; unmatched junction bases: 13. The CDR3 runs to 17 residues. CDR3 sequence: CATSNYRQGIDGNTIYF. DNA for the CDR3: TGTGCCACCAGTAATTACCGACAGGGGATTGATGGAAACACCATATATTTT.

This clonotype has at least ten counts. The genes are TRBV7-8 and TRBJ2-3; 8 nucleotides line up with TRBD1. The CDR3 runs to 14 residues. J was trimmed by 5 bases and V by 5 bases; bases with no gene match: 6. Germline V CDR1 and CDR2: SGHVS, FQNEAQ. The chain's CDR3 is CASSDEDRVDTQYF. The CDR3 region has the DNA TGTGCCAGCAGCGACGAGGACAGGGTAGATACGCAGTATTTT.

This clonotype was seen ten or more times. V gene TRBV7-8 combines with J gene TRBJ2-1, with D perhaps TRBD2 (5 bases). V was clipped by 5 bases and J by 4 bases, with 18 bases between them. The CDR3 sequence is 16 residues long. The germline CDR1 and CDR2 sequences are SGHVS and FQNEAQ. The CDR3 loop is CASSSPTSGNYNEQFF. The CDR3 bases are TGTGCCAGCAGCAGCCCAACGAGCGGAAATTACAATGAGCAGTTCTTC.